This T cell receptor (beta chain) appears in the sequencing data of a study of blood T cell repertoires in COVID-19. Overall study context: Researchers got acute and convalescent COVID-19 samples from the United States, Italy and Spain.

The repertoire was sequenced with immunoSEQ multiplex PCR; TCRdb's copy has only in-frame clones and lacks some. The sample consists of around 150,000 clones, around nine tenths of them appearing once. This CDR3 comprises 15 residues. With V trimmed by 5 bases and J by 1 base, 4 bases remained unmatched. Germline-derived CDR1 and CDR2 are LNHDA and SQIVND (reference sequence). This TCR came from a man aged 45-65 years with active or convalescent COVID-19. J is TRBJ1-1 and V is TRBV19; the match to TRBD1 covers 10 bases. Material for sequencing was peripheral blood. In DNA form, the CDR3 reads TGTGCCAGTAGTCTGGGACAGGGGAAGAACACTGAAGCTTTCTTT. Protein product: CASSLGQGKNTEAFF.